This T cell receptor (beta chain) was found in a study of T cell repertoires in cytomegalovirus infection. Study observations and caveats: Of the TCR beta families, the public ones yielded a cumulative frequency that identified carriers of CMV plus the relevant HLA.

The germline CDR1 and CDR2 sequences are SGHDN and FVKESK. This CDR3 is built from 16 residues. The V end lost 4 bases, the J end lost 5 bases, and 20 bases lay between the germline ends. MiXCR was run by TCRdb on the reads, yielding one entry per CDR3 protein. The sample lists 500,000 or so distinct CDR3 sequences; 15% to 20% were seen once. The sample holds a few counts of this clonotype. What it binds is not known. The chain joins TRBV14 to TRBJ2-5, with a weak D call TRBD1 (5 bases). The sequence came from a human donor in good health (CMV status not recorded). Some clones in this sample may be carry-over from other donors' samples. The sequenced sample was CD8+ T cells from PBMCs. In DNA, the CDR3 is TGTGCCAGCAGCCCCCGGCAGGGTACATTGAGGGAGACCCAGTACTTC. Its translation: CASSPRQGTLRETQYF.